Listed below are T cell receptor beta chains from one sample, sequenced in a study of patients and donors after allogeneic stem cell transplantation. TCRdb ran MiXCR on the RT-PCR reads and lists one entry per CDR3 protein. The profile shows some 880,000 distinct CDR3 sequences, approximately 19% of them singletons. The specimen sequenced was blood, either unsorted or a sorted T cell fraction (not recorded which). All receptors come from a human donor who was either an allogeneic HSCT recipient or a stem cell or donor lymphocyte infusion donor (not recorded which). It is not recorded whose cells these are; they may come from a transplant donor. The CDR3 runs from the conserved cysteine through the conserved F or W. A D gene is named only where the DNA matches it firmly. Part of the rows lack a size; the others show once, few, many or a class for expanded clones.

V gene: TRBV7-9
D gene: TRBD1
J gene: TRBJ1-5
clone size: few
CDR3 protein: CASSFTGEYQPQHF
CDR3 DNA: TGTGCCAGCAGCTTCACAGGGGAGTATCAGCCCCAGCATTTT

V gene: TRBV7-6
D gene: -
J gene: TRBJ2-7
clone size: -
CDR3 protein: CASSDPRNYEQYF
CDR3 DNA: TGTGCCAGCAGCGATCCAAGAAACTACGAGCAGTACTTC

V gene: TRBV10-3
D gene: TRBD2
J gene: TRBJ2-7
clone size: -
CDR3 protein: CAISEAGGPYEQYF
CDR3 DNA: TGTGCCATCAGTGAGGCGGGAGGGCCCTACGAGCAGTACTTC

V gene: TRBV11-2
D gene: -
J gene: TRBJ1-6
clone size: few
CDR3 protein: CASSLVLAGSSYNSPLHF
CDR3 DNA: TGTGCCAGCAGCTTAGTTTTGGCAGGGAGCTCCTATAATTCACCCCTCCACTTT

V gene: TRBV20-1
D gene: TRBD1
J gene: TRBJ2-1
clone size: few
CDR3 protein: CSAAGGGDNEQFF
CDR3 DNA: TGCAGTGCTGCAGGGGGCGGGGACAATGAGCAGTTCTTC

V gene: TRBV10-2
D gene: -
J gene: TRBJ2-5
clone size: -
CDR3 protein: CASSEGGAKETQYF
CDR3 DNA: TGCGCCAGCAGTGAGGGCGGGGCCAAAGAGACCCAGTACTTC

V gene: TRBV7-3
D gene: -
J gene: TRBJ2-1
clone size: -
CDR3 protein: CASSTSTRGAQFF
CDR3 DNA: TGTGCCAGCAGCACTTCCACTCGTGGGGCCCAGTTCTTC

V gene: TRBV19
D gene: TRBD1
J gene: TRBJ2-7
clone size: -
CDR3 protein: CASSMGPGQGVYEQYF
CDR3 DNA: TGTGCCAGTAGTATGGGGCCGGGACAGGGGGTCTACGAGCAGTACTTC

V gene: TRBV9
D gene: -
J gene: TRBJ2-2
clone size: few
CDR3 protein: CASSVYGAANTGELFF
CDR3 DNA: TGTGCCAGCAGCGTATACGGGGCCGCGAACACCGGGGAGCTGTTTTTT

V gene: TRBV12-3/TRBV12-4
D gene: TRBD2
J gene: TRBJ2-2
clone size: few
CDR3 protein: CASSDRLAGGHMTGELFF
CDR3 DNA: TGTGCCAGCAGTGACCGACTAGCGGGGGGGCACATGACCGGGGAGCTGTTTTTT

V gene: TRBV7-6
D gene: -
J gene: TRBJ1-3
clone size: few
CDR3 protein: CASSLGRASSGNTIYF
CDR3 DNA: TGTGCCAGCAGCCTTGGACGGGCCTCCTCTGGAAACACCATATATTTT

V gene: TRBV20-1
D gene: -
J gene: TRBJ1-5
clone size: few
CDR3 protein: CSASSSNQPQHF
CDR3 DNA: TGCAGTGCTAGTTCGAGCAATCAGCCCCAGCATTTT

V gene: TRBV20-1
D gene: -
J gene: TRBJ2-1
clone size: few
CDR3 protein: CSEEGSYNEQFF
CDR3 DNA: TGCAGTGAGGAGGGTTCCTACAATGAGCAGTTCTTC

V gene: TRBV2
D gene: TRBD2
J gene: TRBJ2-1
clone size: few
CDR3 protein: CASRKGLANEQFF
CDR3 DNA: TGTGCCAGCAGGAAGGGACTAGCAAATGAGCAGTTCTTC

V gene: TRBV9
D gene: -
J gene: TRBJ2-3
clone size: -
CDR3 protein: CATSYRGGGGTDTQYF
CDR3 DNA: TGTGCCACCAGCTACCGGGGAGGCGGGGGCACAGATACGCAGTATTTT

V gene: TRBV5-1
D gene: -
J gene: TRBJ2-1
clone size: few
CDR3 protein: CASSGGGTAYNEQFF
CDR3 DNA: TGCGCCAGCAGCGGGGGGGGGACAGCTTACAATGAGCAGTTCTTC

V gene: TRBV12-5
D gene: TRBD1
J gene: TRBJ1-2
clone size: few
CDR3 protein: CASGFQGGGYTF
CDR3 DNA: TGTGCTAGTGGTTTTCAAGGGGGCGGCTACACCTTC